Below, one T cell receptor beta chain is given with its context. What it binds is not known. This sample was taken from a study of chemoradiotherapy in HPV16-positive cancers. At the level of the study: Candidate HPV-specific clones and shared TCR motifs came from a couple of HPV16-positive patients. Overall study results and limits: Functional assays defining HPV-specific T cells used only two HPV16-positive patients. In HPV16-positive patients, HPV-responsive T-cell expansion tracked better recurrence-free survival.

TCRdb's table, derived via immunoSEQ multiplex PCR, lists solely in-frame clones and lacks some. The table includes about 68,000 clones, more than 70% detected once. The CDR3 totals 13 residues. Germline CDR1 GTSNPN, CDR2 SVGIG (reference sequence). The V end was cut by 0 bases, the J end by 6 bases, with 11 bases between. This sample comprised blood, obtained from a patient who underwent chemoradiotherapy. The V call is TRBV30, the J call TRBJ1-1; D is ambiguous. The receptor's source is a human donor with HPV-associated anogenital cancer. The CDR3 loop is CAWSVLYRPEAFF. In nucleotides, the CDR3 is TGTGCCTGGAGTGTACTTTATCGACCTGAAGCTTTCTTT.